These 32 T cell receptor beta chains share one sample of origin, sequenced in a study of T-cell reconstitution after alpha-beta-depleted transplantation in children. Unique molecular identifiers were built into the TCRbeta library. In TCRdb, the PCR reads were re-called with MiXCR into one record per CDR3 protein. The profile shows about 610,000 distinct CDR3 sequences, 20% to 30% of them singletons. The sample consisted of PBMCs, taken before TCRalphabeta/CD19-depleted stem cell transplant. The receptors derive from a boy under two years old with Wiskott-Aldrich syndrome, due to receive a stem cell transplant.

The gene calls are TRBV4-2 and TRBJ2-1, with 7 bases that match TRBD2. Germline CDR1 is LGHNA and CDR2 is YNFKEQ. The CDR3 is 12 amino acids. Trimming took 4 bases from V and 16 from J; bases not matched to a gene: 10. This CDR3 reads CASSLDSGRCFF. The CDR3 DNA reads TGTGCCAGCAGCCTCGACTCCGGGAGGTGTTTCTTC.

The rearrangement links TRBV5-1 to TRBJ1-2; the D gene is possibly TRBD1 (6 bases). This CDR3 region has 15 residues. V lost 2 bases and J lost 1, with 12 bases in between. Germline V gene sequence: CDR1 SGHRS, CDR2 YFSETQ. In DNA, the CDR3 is TGCGCCAGCAGCTTCGGACAGTCTAGTAACTATGGCTACACCTTC. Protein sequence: CASSFGQSSNYGYTF.

CDR3: CASSGQGAGPQHF. The CDR3 nucleotides read TGTGCCAGCAGCGGACAGGGAGCCGGCCCCCAGCATTTT. V gene TRBV7-6 combines with J gene TRBJ1-5; 8 bases match TRBD1. Germline V lookup: CDR1 SGHVS, CDR2 FNYEAQ. J gave up 10 bases and V 5 bases, and 7 bases lay outside the gene matches. This CDR3 is built from 13 residues.

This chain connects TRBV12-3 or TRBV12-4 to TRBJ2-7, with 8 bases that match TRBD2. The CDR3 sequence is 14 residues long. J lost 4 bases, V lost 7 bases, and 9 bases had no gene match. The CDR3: CASTTSGSAYEQYF. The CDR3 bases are TGTGCCAGCACTACGAGCGGGAGTGCTTACGAGCAGTACTTC.

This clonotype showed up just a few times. Here the CDR3 reads CASRRQTAGYYEQYF. CDR3 sequence (DNA): TGTGCCAGCAGGCGACAGACAGCCGGCTACTACGAGCAGTACTTC. V is TRBV27 and J is TRBJ2-7; TRBD1 might be the D (5 bases). Germline V gene lookup returns CDR1 MNHEY and CDR2 SMNVEV (reference sequence). This CDR3 comprises 15 residues. The V gene lost 6 bases and the J gene lost 3 bases, with 18 bases spanning the gap.

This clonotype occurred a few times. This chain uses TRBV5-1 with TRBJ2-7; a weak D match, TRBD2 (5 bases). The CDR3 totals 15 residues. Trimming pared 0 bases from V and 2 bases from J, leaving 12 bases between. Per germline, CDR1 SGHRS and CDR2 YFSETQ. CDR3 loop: CASSLGSGEPYEQYF. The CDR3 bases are TGCGCCAGCAGCTTGGGGAGCGGTGAACCCTACGAGCAGTACTTC.

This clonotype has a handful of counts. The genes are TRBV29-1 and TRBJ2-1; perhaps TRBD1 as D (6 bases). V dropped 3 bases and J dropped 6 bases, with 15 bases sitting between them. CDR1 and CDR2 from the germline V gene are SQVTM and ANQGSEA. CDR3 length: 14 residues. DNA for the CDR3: TGCAGCGTTGAGTCCGGTACAGGGTCCAATGAGCAGTTCTTC. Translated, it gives CSVESGTGSNEQFF.

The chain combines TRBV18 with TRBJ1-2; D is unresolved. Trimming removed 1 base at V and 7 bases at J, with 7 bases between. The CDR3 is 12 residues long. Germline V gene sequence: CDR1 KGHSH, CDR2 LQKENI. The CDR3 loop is CASSPLNFGYTF. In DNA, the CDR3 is TGTGCCAGCTCACCACTTAATTTTGGCTACACCTTC.

The CDR3 region is CSARFLAGGRNEQFF. CDR3 nucleotide sequence: TGCAGTGCTAGATTTCTAGCGGGAGGAAGGAATGAGCAGTTCTTC. The chain recombines TRBV20-1 with TRBJ2-1, with 11 bases aligning to TRBD2. V trimming: 2 bases; J trimming: 7 bases; junction bases outside the gene matches: 7. CDR3 size: 15 residues. Germline-derived CDR1 and CDR2 are DFQATT and SNEGSKA (reference sequence).

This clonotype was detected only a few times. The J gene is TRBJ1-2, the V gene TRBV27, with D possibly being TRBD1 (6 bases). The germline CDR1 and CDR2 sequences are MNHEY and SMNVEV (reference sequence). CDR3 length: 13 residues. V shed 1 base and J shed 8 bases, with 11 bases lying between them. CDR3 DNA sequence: TGTGCCAGCAGTTTATTACAGGGAAGAGGCTACACCTTC. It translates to CASSLLQGRGYTF.

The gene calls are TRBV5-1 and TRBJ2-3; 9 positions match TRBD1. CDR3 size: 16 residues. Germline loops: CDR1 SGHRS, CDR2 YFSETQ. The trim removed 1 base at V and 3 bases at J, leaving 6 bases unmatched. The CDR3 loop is CASSLNRGLGTDTQYF. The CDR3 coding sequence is TGCGCCAGCAGCTTGAACAGGGGGCTGGGGACAGATACGCAGTATTTT.

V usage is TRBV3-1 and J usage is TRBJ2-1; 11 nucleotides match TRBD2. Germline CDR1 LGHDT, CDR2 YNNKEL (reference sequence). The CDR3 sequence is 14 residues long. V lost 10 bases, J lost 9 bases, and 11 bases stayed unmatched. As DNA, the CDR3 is TGTGCCACGCGTCGACTAGCGGGAAAGGGTGAGCAGTTCTTC. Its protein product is CATRRLAGKGEQFF.

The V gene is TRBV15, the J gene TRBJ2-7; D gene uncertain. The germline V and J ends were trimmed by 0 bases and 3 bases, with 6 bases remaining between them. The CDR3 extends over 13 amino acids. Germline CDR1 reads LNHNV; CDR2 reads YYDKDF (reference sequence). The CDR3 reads CATSRDIRYEQYF. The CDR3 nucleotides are TGTGCCACCAGCAGAGATATACGCTACGAGCAGTACTTC. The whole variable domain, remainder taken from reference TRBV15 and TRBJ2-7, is DAMVIQNPRYQVTQFGKPVTLSCSQTLNHNVMYWYQQKSSQAPKLLFHYYDKDFNNEADTPDNFQSRRPNTSFCFLDIRSPGLGDTAMYLCATSRDIRYEQYFGPGTRLTVT.

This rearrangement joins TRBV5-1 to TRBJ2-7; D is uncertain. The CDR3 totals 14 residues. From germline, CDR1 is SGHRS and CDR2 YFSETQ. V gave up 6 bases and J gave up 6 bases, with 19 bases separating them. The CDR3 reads CASTPEAQKGEQYF. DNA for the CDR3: TGCGCCAGCACCCCAGAAGCTCAAAAGGGCGAGCAGTACTTC.

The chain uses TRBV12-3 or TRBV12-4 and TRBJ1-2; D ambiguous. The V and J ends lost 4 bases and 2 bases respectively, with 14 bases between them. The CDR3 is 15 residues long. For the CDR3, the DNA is TGTGCCAGCAGTTCGGGCGGACCCCCAAACTATGGCTACACCTTC. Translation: CASSSGGPPNYGYTF.

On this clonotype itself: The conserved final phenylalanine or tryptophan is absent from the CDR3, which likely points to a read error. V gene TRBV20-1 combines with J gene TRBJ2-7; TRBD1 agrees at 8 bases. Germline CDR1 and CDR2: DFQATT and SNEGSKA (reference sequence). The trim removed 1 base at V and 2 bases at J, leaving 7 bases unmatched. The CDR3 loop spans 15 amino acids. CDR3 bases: TGCAGTGCTAGAGTTTCCTCGGGACAGGCCTACGAGCAGTACTCC. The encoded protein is CSARVSSGQAYEQYS.

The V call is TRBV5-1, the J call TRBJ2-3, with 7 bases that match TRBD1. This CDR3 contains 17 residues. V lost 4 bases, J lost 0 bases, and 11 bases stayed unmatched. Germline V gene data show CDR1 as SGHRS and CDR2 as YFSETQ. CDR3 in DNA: TGCGCCAGCAGCCCCGGGACAGTAACATCTAGCACAGATACGCAGTATTTT. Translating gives CASSPGTVTSSTDTQYF.

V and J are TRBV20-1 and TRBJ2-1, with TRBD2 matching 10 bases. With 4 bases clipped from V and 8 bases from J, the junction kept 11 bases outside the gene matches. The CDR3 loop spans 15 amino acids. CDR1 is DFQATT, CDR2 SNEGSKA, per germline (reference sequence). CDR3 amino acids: CSANRAGGPLHEQFF. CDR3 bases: TGCAGTGCTAACCGAGCGGGAGGGCCTCTCCATGAGCAGTTCTTC.

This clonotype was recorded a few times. Here the CDR3 DNA reads TGCAGTGCTAGAGTGGGAGGGGGCGGTGGCTACACCTTC. Amino acids: CSARVGGGGGYTF. The rearrangement joins TRBV20-1 to TRBJ1-2; 7 positions agree with TRBD1. Germline loops: CDR1 DFQATT, CDR2 SNEGSKA (reference sequence). J was trimmed by 7 bases and V by 1 base; bases with no gene match: 6. The CDR3 is made up of 13 amino acids.

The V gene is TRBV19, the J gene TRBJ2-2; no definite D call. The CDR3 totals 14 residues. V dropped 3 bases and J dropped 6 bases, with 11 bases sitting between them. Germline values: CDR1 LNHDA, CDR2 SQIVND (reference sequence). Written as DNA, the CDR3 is TGTGCCAGTAGTATTATCCGGGCCTCCGGGGAGCTGTTTTTT. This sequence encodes CASSIIRASGELFF.

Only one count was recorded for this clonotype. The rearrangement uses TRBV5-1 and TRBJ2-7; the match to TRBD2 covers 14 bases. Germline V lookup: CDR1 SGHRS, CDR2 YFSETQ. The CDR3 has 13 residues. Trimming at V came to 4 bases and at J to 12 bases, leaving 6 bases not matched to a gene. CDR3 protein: CASSSGTSGSRYF. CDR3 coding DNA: TGCGCCAGCAGCAGCGGGACTAGCGGGAGTCGGTACTTC.

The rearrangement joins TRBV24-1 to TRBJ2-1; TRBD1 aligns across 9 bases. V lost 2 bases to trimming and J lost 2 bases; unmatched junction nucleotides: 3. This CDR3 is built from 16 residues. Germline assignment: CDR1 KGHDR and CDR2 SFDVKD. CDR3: CATSDSRQGAYNEQFF. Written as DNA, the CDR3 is TGTGCCACCAGTGATTCCCGACAGGGGGCCTACAATGAGCAGTTCTTC.

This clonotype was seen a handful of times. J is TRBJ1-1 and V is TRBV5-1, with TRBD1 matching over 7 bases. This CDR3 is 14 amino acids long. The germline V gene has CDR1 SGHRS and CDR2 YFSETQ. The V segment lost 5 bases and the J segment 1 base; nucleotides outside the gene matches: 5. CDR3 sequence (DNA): TGCGCCAGCAGATTTCGACAGGGGAACACTGAAGCTTTCTTT. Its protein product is CASRFRQGNTEAFF.

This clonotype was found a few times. In nucleotides, the CDR3 is TGCGCCAGCAGCTTGGCGATAGCGGGAGTACCGTACAATGAGCAGTTCTTC. This codes for CASSLAIAGVPYNEQFF. V gene TRBV5-1 combines with J gene TRBJ2-1; TRBD2 aligns across 9 bases. Germline V gene data show CDR1 as SGHRS and CDR2 as YFSETQ. V lost 0 bases, J lost 4 bases, and 8 bases stayed unmatched. The CDR3 loop spans 17 amino acids.

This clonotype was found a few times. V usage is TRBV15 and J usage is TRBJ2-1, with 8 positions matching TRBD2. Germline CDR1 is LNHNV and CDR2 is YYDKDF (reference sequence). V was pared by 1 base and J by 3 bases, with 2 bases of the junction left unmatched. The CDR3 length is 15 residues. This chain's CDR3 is CATSRVGTSYNEQFF. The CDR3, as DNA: TGTGCCACCAGCAGAGTCGGGACTAGCTACAATGAGCAGTTCTTC. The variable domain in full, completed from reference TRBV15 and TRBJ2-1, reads DAMVIQNPRYQVTQFGKPVTLSCSQTLNHNVMYWYQQKSSQAPKLLFHYYDKDFNNEADTPDNFQSRRPNTSFCFLDIRSPGLGDTAMYLCATSRVGTSYNEQFFGPGTRLTVL.

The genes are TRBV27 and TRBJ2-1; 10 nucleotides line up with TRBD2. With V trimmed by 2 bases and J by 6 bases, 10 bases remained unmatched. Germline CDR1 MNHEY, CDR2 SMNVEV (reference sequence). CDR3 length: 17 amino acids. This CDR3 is CASSLILRTSGVNEQFF. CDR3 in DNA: TGTGCCAGCAGTTTAATACTTCGGACTAGCGGAGTCAATGAGCAGTTCTTC.

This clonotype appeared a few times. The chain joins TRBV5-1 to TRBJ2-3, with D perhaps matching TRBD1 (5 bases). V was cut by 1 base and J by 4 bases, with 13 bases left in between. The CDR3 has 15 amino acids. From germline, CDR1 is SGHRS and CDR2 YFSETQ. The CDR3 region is CASSLSIREADTQYF. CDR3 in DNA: TGCGCCAGCAGCTTGTCAATCAGGGAAGCAGATACGCAGTATTTT.

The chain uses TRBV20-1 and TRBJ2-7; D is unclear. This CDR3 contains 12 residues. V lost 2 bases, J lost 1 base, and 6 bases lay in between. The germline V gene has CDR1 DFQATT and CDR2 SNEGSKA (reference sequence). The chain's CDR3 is CSARYQSYEQYF. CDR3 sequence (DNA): TGCAGTGCTAGATATCAGTCCTACGAGCAGTACTTC.

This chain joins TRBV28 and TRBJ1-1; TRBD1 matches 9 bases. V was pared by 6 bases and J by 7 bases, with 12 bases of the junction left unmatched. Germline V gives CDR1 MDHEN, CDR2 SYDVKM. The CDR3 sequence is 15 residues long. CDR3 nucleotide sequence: TGTGCCAGCAGCTCTCCGGGACAGGGTTTAAATGAAGCTTTCTTT. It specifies CASSSPGQGLNEAFF.

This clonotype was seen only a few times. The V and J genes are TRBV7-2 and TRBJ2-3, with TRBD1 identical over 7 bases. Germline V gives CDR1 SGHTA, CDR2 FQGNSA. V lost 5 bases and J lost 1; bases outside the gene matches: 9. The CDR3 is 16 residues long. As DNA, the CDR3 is TGTGCCAGCAGCCTAAATCCCGGACAGGGCACAGATACGCAGTATTTT. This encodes CASSLNPGQGTDTQYF.

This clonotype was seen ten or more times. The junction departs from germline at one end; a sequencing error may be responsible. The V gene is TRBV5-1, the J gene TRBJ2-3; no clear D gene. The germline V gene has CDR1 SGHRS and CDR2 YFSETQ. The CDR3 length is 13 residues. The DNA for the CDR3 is TGTGCCAGCAGTTCCCTTAGCACAGATACGCAGTATTTT. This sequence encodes CASSSLSTDTQYF.

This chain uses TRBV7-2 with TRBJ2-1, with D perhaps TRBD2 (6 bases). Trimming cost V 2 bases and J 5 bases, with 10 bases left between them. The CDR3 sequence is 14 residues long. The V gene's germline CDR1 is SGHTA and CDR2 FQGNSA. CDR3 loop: CASSLYGGNNEQFF. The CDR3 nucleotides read TGTGCCAGCAGCTTATATGGCGGGAACAATGAGCAGTTCTTC.